This T cell receptor beta chain stems from a study of beta chain features in type 1 diabetes. For the study at large: When patients were set against healthy donors, age, gender and cell yields were similar. Analysis included roughly 100 million sorted cells drawn from all samples.

Expressed TCRB transcripts were sequenced, since all the RNA that had been isolated was reverse transcribed. The assay was immunoSEQ multiplex PCR, and TCRdb's table has in-frame clones only and misses some. The sample records 250,000 or so clones, more than 65% being singletons. Concerning this clone itself: Its specificity is unknown.

Study-level points and caveats: Researchers reported that naive, central memory and Treg TCRB repertoires appeared more similar in patients than in healthy donors. TCRB CDR3 length was moderately but significantly reduced in all four CD4+ subsets of Type 1 diabetes patients.

Germline-derived CDR1 and CDR2 are SGHTA and FQGNSA. The CDR3 runs to 13 residues. Trimming cost V 2 bases and J 1 base, with 5 bases left between them. The sequence was obtained from a young man in good health. The chain carries TRBV7-2 and TRBJ2-5; D ambiguous. The sample taken for sequencing was naive CD4+ T cells from blood. The CDR3 loop is CASSLRTQETQYF. The CDR3 region has the DNA TGTGCCAGCAGCTTACGGACCCAAGAGACCCAGTACTTC.